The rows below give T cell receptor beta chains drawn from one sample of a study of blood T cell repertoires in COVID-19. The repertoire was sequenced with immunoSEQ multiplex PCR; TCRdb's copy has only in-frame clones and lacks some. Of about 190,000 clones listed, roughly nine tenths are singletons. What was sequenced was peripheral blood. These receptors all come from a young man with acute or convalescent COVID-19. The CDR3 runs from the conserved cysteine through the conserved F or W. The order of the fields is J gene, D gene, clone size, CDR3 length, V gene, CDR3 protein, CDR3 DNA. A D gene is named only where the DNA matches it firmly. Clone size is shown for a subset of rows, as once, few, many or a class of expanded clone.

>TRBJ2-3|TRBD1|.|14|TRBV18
CASSPGTATDTQYF
TGTGCCAGCTCACCAGGGACAGCCACAGATACGCAGTATTTT
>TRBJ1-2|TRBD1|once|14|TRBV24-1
CATSEEGQGYGYTF
TGTGCCACCAGTGAGGAGGGACAGGGCTATGGCTACACCTTC
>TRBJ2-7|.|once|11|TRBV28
CASSSFPEQYF
TGTGCCAGCAGTTCTTTCCCCGAGCAGTACTTC
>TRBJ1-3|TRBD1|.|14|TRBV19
CASSSGGSGNTIYF
TGTGCCAGTAGTTCAGGGGGCTCTGGAAACACCATATATTTT
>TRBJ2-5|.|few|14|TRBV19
CASRKPGAGETQYF
TGTGCCAGTAGAAAGCCTGGGGCTGGGGAGACCCAGTACTTC
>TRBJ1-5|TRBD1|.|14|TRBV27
CASSSRQGGGPQHF
TGTGCCAGCAGTTCGAGACAGGGAGGAGGGCCCCAGCATTTT
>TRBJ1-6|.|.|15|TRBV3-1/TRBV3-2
CASSPLSSYNSPLHF
TGTGCCAGCAGCCCTCTAAGCTCCTATAATTCACCCCTCCACTTT
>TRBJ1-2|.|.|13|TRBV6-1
CASSPTGDYGYTF
TGTGCCAGCAGCCCAACGGGGGACTATGGCTACACCTTC
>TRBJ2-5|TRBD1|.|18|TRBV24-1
CATSDPKYLGQGKETQYF
TGTGCCACCAGTGACCCCAAATACCTAGGACAGGGGAAAGAGACCCAGTACTTC
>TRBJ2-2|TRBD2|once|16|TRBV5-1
CASSLEGLATTGELFF
TGCGCCAGCAGCTTGGAGGGACTAGCGACTACCGGGGAGCTGTTTTTT
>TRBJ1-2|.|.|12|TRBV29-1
CSVAITGLGYTF
TGCAGCGTTGCTATCACAGGGCTCGGCTACACCTTC
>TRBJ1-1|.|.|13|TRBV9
CASQGHGNTEAFF
TGTGCCAGTCAGGGACACGGTAACACTGAAGCTTTCTTT
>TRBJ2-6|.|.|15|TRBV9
CASSTGLSGANVLTF
TGTGCCAGCAGTACAGGGCTATCAGGGGCCAACGTCCTGACTTTC
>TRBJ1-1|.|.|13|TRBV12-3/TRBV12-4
CASTSTVNTEAFF
TGTGCCAGCACCTCGACAGTGAACACTGAAGCTTTCTTT
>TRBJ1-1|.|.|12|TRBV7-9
CASSKSRTEAFF
TGTGCCAGCAGCAAATCCCGCACTGAAGCTTTCTTT
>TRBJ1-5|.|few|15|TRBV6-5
CASSYAYQAGQPQHF
TGTGCCAGCAGTTACGCTTATCAGGCGGGACAGCCCCAGCATTTT
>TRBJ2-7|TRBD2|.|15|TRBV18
CASSPRTSGWNEQYF
TGTGCCAGCTCCCCCCGGACTAGCGGATGGAACGAGCAGTACTTC
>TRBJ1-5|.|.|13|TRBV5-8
CASSLDLNQPQHF
TGTGCCAGCAGCTTGGATCTAAATCAGCCCCAGCATTTT
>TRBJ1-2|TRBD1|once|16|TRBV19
CASSMPGQRENYGYTF
TGTGCCAGTAGTATGCCGGGACAGAGGGAAAACTATGGCTACACCTTC
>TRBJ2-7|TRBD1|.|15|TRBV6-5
CASSYSGQYPVEQYF
TGTGCCAGCAGTTACTCGGGACAGTACCCCGTTGAGCAGTACTTC
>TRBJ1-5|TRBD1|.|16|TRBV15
CATSRGSTGGGQPQHF
TGTGCCACCAGCAGGGGATCAACAGGGGGCGGGCAGCCCCAGCATTTT
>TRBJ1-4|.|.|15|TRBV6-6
CASSYSPGMDEKLFF
TGTGCCAGCAGTTACTCGCCAGGGATGGATGAAAAACTGTTTTTT
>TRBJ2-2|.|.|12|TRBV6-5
CASTSNGGALFF
TGTGCCAGCACCTCGAACGGAGGGGCGCTGTTTTTT
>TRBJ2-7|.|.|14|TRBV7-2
CASSERTGTYEQYF
TGTGCCAGCAGCGAGAGAACGGGAACCTACGAGCAGTACTTC
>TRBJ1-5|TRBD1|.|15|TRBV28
CASSFSQQGWGPQHF
TGTGCCAGCAGTTTTTCACAACAGGGGTGGGGGCCCCAGCATTTT
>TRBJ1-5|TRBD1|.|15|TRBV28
CASRPDRGAGQPQHF
TGTGCCAGCCGACCGGACAGGGGCGCGGGTCAGCCCCAGCATTTT
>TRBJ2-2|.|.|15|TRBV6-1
CASSETRGAGGELFF
TGTGCCAGCAGTGAAACACGGGGAGCGGGCGGGGAGCTGTTTTTT
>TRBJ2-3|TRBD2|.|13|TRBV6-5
CASSLSGGRGGYF
TGTGCCAGCAGTTTATCCGGCGGGAGGGGTGGGTATTTT
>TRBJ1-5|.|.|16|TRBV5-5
CASSRSGGREYQPQHF
TGTGCCAGCAGCCGGAGCGGGGGGCGCGAATATCAGCCCCAGCATTTT
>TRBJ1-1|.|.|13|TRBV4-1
CASSQGGTTEAFF
TGCGCCAGCAGCCAGGGAGGGACCACTGAAGCTTTCTTT
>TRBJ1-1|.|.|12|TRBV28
CASSQTELEAFF
TGTGCCAGCAGTCAGACAGAACTTGAAGCTTTCTTT
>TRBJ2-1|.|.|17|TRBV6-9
CASSHRSGGPTRNEQFF
TGTGCCAGCAGCCACCGGAGTGGTGGCCCTACTCGCAATGAGCAGTTCTTC
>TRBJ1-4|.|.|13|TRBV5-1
CASSFRAGEKLFF
TGCGCCAGCAGCTTTCGGGCAGGGGAAAAACTGTTTTTT
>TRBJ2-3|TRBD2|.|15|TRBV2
CASSVAGGFADTQYF
TGTGCCAGCAGTGTAGCGGGGGGATTCGCAGATACGCAGTATTTT
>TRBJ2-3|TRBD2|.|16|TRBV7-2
CASSSGAGGSTDTQYF
TGTGCCAGCAGCTCTGGGGCGGGGGGGAGCACAGATACGCAGTATTTT
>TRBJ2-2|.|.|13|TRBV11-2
CASTFLRVGELFF
TGTGCCAGCACCTTCCTGAGAGTCGGGGAGCTGTTTTTT
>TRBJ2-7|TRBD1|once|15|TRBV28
CASSFRDRAGVGQYF
TGTGCCAGCAGTTTCCGGGACAGGGCGGGCGTTGGGCAGTACTTC
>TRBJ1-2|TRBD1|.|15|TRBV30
CAWSLTGAVLYGYTF
TGTGCCTGGAGTCTGACAGGGGCGGTCCTCTATGGCTACACCTTC
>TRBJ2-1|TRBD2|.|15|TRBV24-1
CATSDRLAGTNEQFF
TGTGCCACCAGTGACCGACTAGCGGGAACCAATGAGCAGTTCTTC
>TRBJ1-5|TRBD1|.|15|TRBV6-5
CASSPDRASNQPQHF
TGTGCCAGCAGCCCCGACAGGGCTAGCAATCAGCCCCAGCATTTT
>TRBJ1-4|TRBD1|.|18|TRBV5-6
CASSRLQGAMATNEKLFF
TGTGCCAGCAGCCGTCTACAGGGGGCTATGGCAACTAATGAAAAACTGTTTTTT
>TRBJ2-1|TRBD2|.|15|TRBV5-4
CASSLSGRVYNEQFF
TGTGCCAGCAGCTTAAGCGGGAGGGTTTACAATGAGCAGTTCTTC
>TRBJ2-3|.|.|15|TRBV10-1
CASSESRAGPDTQYF
TGCGCCAGCAGTGAGTCCCGGGCGGGGCCAGATACGCAGTATTTT
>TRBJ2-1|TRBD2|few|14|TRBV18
CASSPETSGYFRFF
TGTGCCAGCTCACCCGAAACTAGCGGGTACTTTCGGTTCTTC
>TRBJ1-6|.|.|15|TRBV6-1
CASSEVPGANSPLHF
TGTGCCAGCAGTGAAGTCCCAGGGGCTAATTCACCCCTCCACTTT
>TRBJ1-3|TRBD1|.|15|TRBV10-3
CAISGPGQGAYTIYF
TGTGCCATCAGTGGACCGGGACAGGGGGCATACACCATATATTTT